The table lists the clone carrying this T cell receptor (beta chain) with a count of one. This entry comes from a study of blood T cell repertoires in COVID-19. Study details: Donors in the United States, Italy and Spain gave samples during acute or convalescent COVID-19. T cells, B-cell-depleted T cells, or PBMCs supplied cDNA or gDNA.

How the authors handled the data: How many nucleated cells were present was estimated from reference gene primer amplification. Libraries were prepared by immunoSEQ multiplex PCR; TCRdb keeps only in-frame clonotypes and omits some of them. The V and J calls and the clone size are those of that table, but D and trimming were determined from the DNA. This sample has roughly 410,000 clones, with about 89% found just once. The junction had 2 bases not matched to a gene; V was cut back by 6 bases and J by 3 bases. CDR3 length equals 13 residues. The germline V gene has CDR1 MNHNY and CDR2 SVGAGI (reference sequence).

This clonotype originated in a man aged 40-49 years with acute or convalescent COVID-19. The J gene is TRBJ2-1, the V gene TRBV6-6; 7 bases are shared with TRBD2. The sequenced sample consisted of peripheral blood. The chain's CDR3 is CASRLASYNEQFF. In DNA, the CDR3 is TGTGCCAGCAGACTAGCGAGCTACAATGAGCAGTTCTTC.